The 5 T cell receptor beta chains below all came from one sample that was sequenced in a study of regulatory T cells in long-lasting Graves disease. The TCR beta library used iRepertoire HTBI primers with Arm-PCR amplification of CDR3. TCRdb ran MiXCR on the multiplex PCR reads and lists one entry per CDR3 protein. The sample includes about 360,000 distinct CDR3 sequences, roughly 17% of them seen just once. Sample time point: newly diagnosed GD, antithyroid drugs for less than 3 months. Construction of the TCR library relied on RNA isolated from PBMCs. This sample was also put to use in a study of T cells in Graves' hyperthyroidism and ophthalmopathy.

The sample was peripheral blood mononuclear cells (PBMCs), taken at new diagnosis, from a patient treated with antithyroid drugs. The receptors stem from a woman aged 18 to 35 with Graves disease.

This clonotype was seen at least ten times. The chain has TRBV28 and TRBJ1-1, with a possible D match to TRBD1 (5 bases). Germline-derived CDR1 and CDR2 are MDHEN and SYDVKM. The CDR3 spans 15 residues. Trimming pared 6 bases from V and 1 base from J, leaving 15 bases between. The CDR3 region has the DNA TGTGCCAGCAGCTCCCTCCAGGGAAGGAACACTGAAGCTTTCTTT. This encodes CASSSLQGRNTEAFF.

The V gene is TRBV11-1, the J gene TRBJ2-7; TRBD2 matches 16 bases. This CDR3 is built from 14 residues. The ends lost 8 bases at V and 5 bases at J; junction bases unmatched: 3. The germline gives CDR1 SGHAT, CDR2 FQDESV (reference sequence). The chain's CDR3 is CASGGLAGGNEQYF. The DNA of the CDR3 is TGTGCCAGCGGGGGACTAGCGGGGGGGAACGAGCAGTACTTC. Variable domain in full (rest from reference TRBV11-1 and TRBJ2-7): EAEVAQSPRYKITEKSQAVAFWCDPISGHATLYWYRQILGQGPELLVQFQDESVVDDSQLPKDRFSAERLKGVDSTLKIQPAELGDSAMYLCASGGLAGGNEQYFGPGTRLTVT.

This clonotype was seen many times. CDR3 region: CASSGGLAGGRSSYNEQFF. The DNA for the CDR3 is TGCGCCAGCAGCGGGGGACTAGCGGGGGGCCGGTCCTCTTACAATGAGCAGTTCTTC. The chain joins TRBV5-1 to TRBJ2-1, with 15 positions matching TRBD2. Germline V lookup: CDR1 SGHRS, CDR2 YFSETQ. The CDR3 extends over 19 amino acids. The V segment lost 4 bases and the J segment 4 bases; nucleotides outside the gene matches: 12.

This clonotype was counted only a few times. This is likely an artifact of a read error, given a far larger clone one base away. The V call is TRBV5-6, the J call TRBJ1-2, with a weak D call TRBD1 (5 bases). The CDR3 extends over 13 amino acids. Trimming removed 3 bases from V and 2 bases from J, with 8 bases in between. CDR1 SGHDT and CDR2 YYEEEE come from the germline V gene. The CDR3 loop reads CASSSGRNYGYTF. DNA of the CDR3: TGTGCCAGCAGCTCGGGACGGAACTATGGCTACACCTTC.

This clonotype has ten or more counts. The chain is built from TRBV12-3 or TRBV12-4 and TRBJ1-2; 9 bases line up with TRBD1. The CDR3 length is 14 residues. V trimming: 3 bases; J trimming: 7 bases; junction bases outside the gene matches: 6. The CDR3 DNA is TGTGCCAGCAGTTTCGACAGGGGGGTCGCTGGCTACACCTTC. As protein: CASSFDRGVAGYTF.